The clone carrying this T cell receptor beta chain was seen only a few times. This sample is part of a study of blood T cell repertoires in COVID-19. Germline lookup yields CDR1 ENHRY and CDR2 SYGVKD. Trimming took 3 bases from V and 5 from J; bases not matched to a gene: 11. CDR3 length: 17 amino acids. Data came from immunoSEQ multiplex PCR; TCRdb stores just in-frame clones and leaves some out. The profile shows tens of thousands of clones, more than 80% of them singletons. The material sequenced was peripheral blood. V usage is TRBV10-3 and J usage is TRBJ2-1; TRBD2 agrees at 9 bases. The sequence was obtained from a woman of 80 years or more with acute or convalescent COVID-19. CDR3 in DNA: TGTGCCATCAGTGACCATACGCGGGGGGGCCGGGACAATGAGCAGTTCTTC. It translates to CAISDHTRGGRDNEQFF.